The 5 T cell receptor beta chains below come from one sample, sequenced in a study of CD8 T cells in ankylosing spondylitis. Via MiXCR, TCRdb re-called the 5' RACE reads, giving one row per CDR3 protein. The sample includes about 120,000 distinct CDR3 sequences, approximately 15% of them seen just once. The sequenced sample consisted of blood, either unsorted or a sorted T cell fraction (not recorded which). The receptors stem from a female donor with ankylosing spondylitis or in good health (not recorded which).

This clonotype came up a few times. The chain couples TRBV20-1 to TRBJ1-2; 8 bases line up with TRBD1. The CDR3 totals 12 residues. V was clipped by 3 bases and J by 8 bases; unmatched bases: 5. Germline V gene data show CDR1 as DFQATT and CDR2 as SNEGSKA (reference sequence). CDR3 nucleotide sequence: TGCAGTGCTAGCCGGACAGGGAACGGCTACACCTTC. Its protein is CSASRTGNGYTF.

CDR3 bases: TGTGCCAGCGCGCGGATCGGGTATAATTCACCCCTCCACTTT. It is translated as CASARIGYNSPLHF. This chain uses TRBV6-2 or TRBV6-3 with TRBJ1-6; D gene unclear. V lost 8 bases, J lost 4 bases, and 12 bases lay in between. CDR1 MNHEY and CDR2 SVGEGT come from the germline V gene. This CDR3 is 14 amino acids long.

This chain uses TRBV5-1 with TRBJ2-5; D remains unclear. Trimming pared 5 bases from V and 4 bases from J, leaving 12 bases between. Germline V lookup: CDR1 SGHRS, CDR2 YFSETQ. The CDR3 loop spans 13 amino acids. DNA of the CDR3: TGCGCCAGCAGAAAACTATTCGGAGAGACCCAGTACTTC. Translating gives CASRKLFGETQYF.

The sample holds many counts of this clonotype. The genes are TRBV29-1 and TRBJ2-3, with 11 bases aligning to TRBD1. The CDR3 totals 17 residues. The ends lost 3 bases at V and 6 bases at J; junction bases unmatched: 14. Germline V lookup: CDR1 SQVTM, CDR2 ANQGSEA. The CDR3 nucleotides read TGCAGCGTTGATCCGTGGGGGACAGGGGGAAGGAGTGATACGCAGTATTTT. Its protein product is CSVDPWGTGGRSDTQYF.

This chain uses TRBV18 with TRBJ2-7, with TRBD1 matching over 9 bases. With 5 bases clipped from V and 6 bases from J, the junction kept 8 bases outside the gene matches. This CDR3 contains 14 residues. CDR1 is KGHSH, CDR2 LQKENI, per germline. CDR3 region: CASSIRTGEGEQYF. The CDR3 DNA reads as TGTGCCAGCTCAATCCGGACAGGGGAGGGCGAGCAGTACTTC.